This T cell receptor (beta chain) is from a study of blood T cell repertoires in COVID-19. Clones were read by immunoSEQ multiplex PCR, and TCRdb kept only the in-frame ones, dropping some. The sample has 400,000 or so clones, roughly 90% seen once; the top ten hold approximately 1.5%. CDR3 length: 14 residues. Germline V gene lookup returns CDR1 SGHNT and CDR2 YYREEE (reference sequence). V was pared by 3 bases and J by 4 bases, with 7 bases of the junction left unmatched. This TCR derives from a woman between 40 and 50 years old with COVID-19, enrolled during active disease. What was sequenced was peripheral blood. The chain employs TRBV5-4 and TRBJ2-7; the match to TRBD1 covers 7 bases. The chain's CDR3 is CASSSETGSYEQYF. As DNA, the CDR3 is TGTGCCAGCAGCTCCGAGACAGGGAGTTACGAGCAGTACTTC. The complete variable domain, with remaining parts taken from reference TRBV5-4 and TRBJ2-7, reads ETGVTQSPTHLIKTRGQQVTLRCSSQSGHNTVSWYQQALGQGPQFIFQYYREEENGRGNFPPRFSGLQFPNYSSELNVNALELDDSALYLCASSSETGSYEQYFGPGTRLTVT.